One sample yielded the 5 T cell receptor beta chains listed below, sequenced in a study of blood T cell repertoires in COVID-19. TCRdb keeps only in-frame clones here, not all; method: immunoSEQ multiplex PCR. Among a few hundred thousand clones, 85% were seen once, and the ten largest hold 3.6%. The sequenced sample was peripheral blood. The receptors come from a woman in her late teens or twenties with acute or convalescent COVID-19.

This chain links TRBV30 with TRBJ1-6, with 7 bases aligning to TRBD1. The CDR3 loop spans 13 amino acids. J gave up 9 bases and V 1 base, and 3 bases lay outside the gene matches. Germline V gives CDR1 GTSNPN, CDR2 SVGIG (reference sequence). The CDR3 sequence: CAWSEGAGSPLHF. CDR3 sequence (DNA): TGTGCCTGGAGTGAGGGGGCGGGTTCACCCCTCCACTTT.

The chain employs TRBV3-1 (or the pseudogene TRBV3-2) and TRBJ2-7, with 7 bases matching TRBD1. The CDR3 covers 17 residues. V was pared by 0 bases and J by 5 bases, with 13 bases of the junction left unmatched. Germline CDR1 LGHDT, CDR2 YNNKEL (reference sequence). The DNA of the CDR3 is TGTGCCAGCAGCCAAGAGTGGGCCGGGACAGATCGAAACGAGCAGTACTTC. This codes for CASSQEWAGTDRNEQYF.

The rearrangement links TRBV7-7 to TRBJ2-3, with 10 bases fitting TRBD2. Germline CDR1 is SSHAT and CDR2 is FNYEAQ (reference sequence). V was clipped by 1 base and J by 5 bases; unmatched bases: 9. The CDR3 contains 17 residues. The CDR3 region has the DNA TGTGCCAGCAGCTTAGGTGGTAGCGGGGGGCCGCGAGATACGCAGTATTTT. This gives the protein CASSLGGSGGPRDTQYF.

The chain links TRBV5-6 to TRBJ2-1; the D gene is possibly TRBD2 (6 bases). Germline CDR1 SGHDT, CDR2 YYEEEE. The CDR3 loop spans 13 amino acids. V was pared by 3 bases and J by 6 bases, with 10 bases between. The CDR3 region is CASSSGGINEQFF. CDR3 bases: TGTGCCAGCAGCTCCGGAGGGATCAATGAGCAGTTCTTC.

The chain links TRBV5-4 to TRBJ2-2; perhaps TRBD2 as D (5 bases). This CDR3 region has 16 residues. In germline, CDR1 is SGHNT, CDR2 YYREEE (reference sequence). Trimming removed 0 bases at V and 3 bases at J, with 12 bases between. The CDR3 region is CASSLGLARDTGELFF. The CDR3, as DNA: TGTGCCAGCAGCTTGGGGCTAGCTCGGGACACCGGGGAGCTGTTTTTT.